This TCR beta chain was documented in a study of PD-1 blockade in classical Hodgkin lymphoma. In the study overall: The nivolumab dose that patients received was 3 mg/kg, given intravenously every 2 weeks. Broader study findings: Similar baseline diversity was found in complete responders and newly diagnosed patients.

Relapse was seen in all patients after autologous stem cell transplantation, and brentuximab vedotin exposure was variable. Researchers report purifying CD4+ T cells from thawed PBMCs by magnetic negative selection. CDR3 length equals 11 residues. CDR1 and CDR2 (germline): SGHDT, YYEEEE. Worth noting for this clone: Its antigen is as yet unknown. The germline gene is not matched at one end of the junction; a read error may be the cause.

Clones were read by immunoSEQ multiplex PCR, and TCRdb kept only the in-frame ones, dropping some. Of 9,500 to 15,000 clones in the sample, roughly 80% were seen once. This receptor was obtained from a human donor with classical Hodgkin lymphoma. This rearrangement joins TRBV5-6 to TRBJ2-1, with 9 nucleotides matching TRBD2. The starting material was CD4+ T cells from blood, obtained at baseline. The CDR3 region has the DNA TGTGCCAGCAGCTCCCAGGGACTAGCACTCTTC. Translation: CASSSQGLALF.